The T cell receptor beta chain under discussion was sequenced for a study of T cell responses to AZD1222 COVID-19 vaccine. The data were produced by immunoSEQ multiplex PCR, yet TCRdb's version contains in-frame clones alone and is incomplete. The sample yields around 120,000 clones, approximately 90% seen once. Germline-derived CDR1 and CDR2 are SGHTA and FQGNSA. With 3 bases removed from V and 6 bases from J, the gap between germline ends came to 9 bases. The CDR3 is made up of 14 amino acids. Overall study findings and caveats: Reportedly, close to half of spike-specific TCRs are directed against unmutated variant regions. Spike was spanned by vaccine-associated CD4 TCRs, which were dominant at 160-218 and 743-854. Among the donors, most were white British and more were female, and clonal diversity was possibly underestimated.

Timing groups of about 4 and about 12 weeks for second doses were pooled. Points on this clone: As yet, its antigen is unknown.

The sequencing here drew on peripheral blood, taken 28 days after the second AZD1222 dose. This chain links TRBV7-2 with TRBJ1-6; D may be TRBD1 (6 bases). This clonotype originated in an adult who received the AZD1222 COVID-19 vaccine. CDR3 in amino acids: CASSLQGFNSPLHF. CDR3 DNA sequence: TGTGCCAGCAGCTTGCAGGGGTTTAATTCACCCCTCCACTTT.